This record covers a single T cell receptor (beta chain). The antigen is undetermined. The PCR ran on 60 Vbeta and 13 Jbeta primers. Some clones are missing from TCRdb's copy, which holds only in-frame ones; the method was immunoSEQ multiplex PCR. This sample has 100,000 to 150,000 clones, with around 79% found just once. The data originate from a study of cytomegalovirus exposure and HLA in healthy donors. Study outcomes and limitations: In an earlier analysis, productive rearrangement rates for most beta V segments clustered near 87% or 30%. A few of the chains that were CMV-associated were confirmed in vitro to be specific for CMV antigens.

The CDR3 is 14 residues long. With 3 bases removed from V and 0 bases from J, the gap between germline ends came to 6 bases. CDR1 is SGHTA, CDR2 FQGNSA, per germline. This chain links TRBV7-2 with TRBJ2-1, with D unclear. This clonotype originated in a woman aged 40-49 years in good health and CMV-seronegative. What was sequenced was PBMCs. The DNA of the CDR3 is TGTGCCAGCAGCTTCGACAACTCCTACAATGAGCAGTTCTTC. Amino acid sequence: CASSFDNSYNEQFF. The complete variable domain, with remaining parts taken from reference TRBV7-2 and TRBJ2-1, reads GAGVSQSPSNKVTEKGKDVELRCDPISGHTALYWYRQSLGQGLEFLIYFQGNSAPDKSGLPSDRFSAERTGGSVSTLTIQRTQQEDSAVYLCASSFDNSYNEQFFGPGTRLTVL.